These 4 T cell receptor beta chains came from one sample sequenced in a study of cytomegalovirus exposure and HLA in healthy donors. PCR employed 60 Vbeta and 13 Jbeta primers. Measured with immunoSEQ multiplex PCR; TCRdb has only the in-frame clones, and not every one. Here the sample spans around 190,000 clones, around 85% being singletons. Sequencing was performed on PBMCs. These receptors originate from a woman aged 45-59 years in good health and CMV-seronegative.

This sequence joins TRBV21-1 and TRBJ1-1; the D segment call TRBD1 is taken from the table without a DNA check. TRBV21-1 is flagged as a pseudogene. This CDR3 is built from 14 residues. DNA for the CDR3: TGTGCCAGCACCCCCGGGACAATGGCTGCGGAAGCTTTCTTT. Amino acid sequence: CASTPGTMAAEAFF.

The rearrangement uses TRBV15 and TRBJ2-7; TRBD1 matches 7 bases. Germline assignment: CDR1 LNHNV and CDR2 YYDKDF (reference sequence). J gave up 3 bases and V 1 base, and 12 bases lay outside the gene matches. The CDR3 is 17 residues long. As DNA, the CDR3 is TGTGCCACCAGCAGAGTCCCCGACAGGGAGTGGGTCTACGAGCAGTACTTC. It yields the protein CATSRVPDREWVYEQYF.

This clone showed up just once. The CDR3 DNA follows: TGTGCCTGGAACCCTCAGCGGGGCCGAGGGGCGAACACTGAAGCTTTCTTT. As protein: CAWNPQRGRGANTEAFF. This rearrangement joins TRBV30 to TRBJ1-1, with a possible D match to TRBD1 (5 bases). CDR1 is GTSNPN and CDR2 is SVGIG in the germline V gene (reference sequence). The CDR3 length is 17 residues. Trimming removed 4 bases from V and 1 base from J, with 22 bases in between.

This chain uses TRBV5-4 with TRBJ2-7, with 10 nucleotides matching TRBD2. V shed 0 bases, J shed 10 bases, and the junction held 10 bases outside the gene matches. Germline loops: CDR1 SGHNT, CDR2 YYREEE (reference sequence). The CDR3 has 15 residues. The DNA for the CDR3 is TGTGCCAGCAGCTTGGAACTAGCGGGGCTACGGCAACAGTACTTC. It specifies CASSLELAGLRQQYF.